Below are 29 T cell receptor beta chains sequenced from a single sample in a study of blood T cell repertoires in COVID-19. Here immunoSEQ multiplex PCR was the method, and the copy in TCRdb shows in-frame clones only, minus some. Here the sample spans roughly 170,000 clones, approximately 81% being singletons. Sequenced input: peripheral blood. The receptors originated from a woman in her 50s with COVID-19, enrolled during active disease.

The chain combines TRBV5-5 with TRBJ1-5; no firm D call. Trimming removed 0 bases from V and 2 bases from J, with 12 bases in between. Germline values: CDR1 SGHKS, CDR2 YYEKEE (reference sequence). CDR3 length: 16 residues. For the CDR3, the DNA is TGTGCCAGCAGCTTGGGATCCCATACGGGCAATCAGCCCCAGCATTTT. Translation gives CASSLGSHTGNQPQHF. Supplemented by reference TRBV5-5 and TRBJ1-5, the full variable domain reads DAGVTQSPTHLIKTRGQQVTLRCSPISGHKSVSWYQQVLGQGPQFIFQYYEKEERGRGNFPDRFSARQFPNYSSELNVNALLLGDSALYLCASSLGSHTGNQPQHFGDGTRLSIL.

V is TRBV27 and J is TRBJ2-1; 8 bases agree with TRBD2. The germline CDR1 and CDR2 sequences are MNHEY and SMNVEV (reference sequence). The CDR3 has 16 amino acids. The junction had 8 bases not matched to a gene; V was cut back by 7 bases and J by 0 bases. The CDR3 coding sequence is TGTGCCAGCATTCCGACTAGCGCTAGCTCCTACAATGAGCAGTTCTTC. Translating it yields CASIPTSASSYNEQFF.

This rearrangement joins TRBV2 to TRBJ2-7; 7 nucleotides line up with TRBD2. With 3 bases clipped from V and 0 bases from J, the junction kept 5 bases outside the gene matches. CDR3 length: 15 amino acids. Germline V lookup: CDR1 SNHLY, CDR2 FYNNEI. CDR3 residues: CASSDPAGLSYEQYF. CDR3 DNA sequence: TGTGCCAGCAGTGACCCAGCGGGGCTCTCCTACGAGCAGTACTTC.

The genes are TRBV3-1 (or the pseudogene TRBV3-2) and TRBJ2-7; 12 bases match TRBD1. The CDR3 totals 17 residues. The J segment lost 5 bases and the V segment lost 0 bases, leaving 8 bases of the junction unmatched. The germline gives CDR1 LGHDT, CDR2 YNNKEL (reference sequence). This CDR3 is CASSQDGGTGGINEQYF. The CDR3 bases are TGTGCCAGCAGCCAAGACGGAGGGACAGGGGGCATCAACGAGCAGTACTTC.

This chain joins TRBV27 and TRBJ1-6; 7 nucleotides line up with TRBD1. Trimming took 3 bases from V and 4 from J; bases not matched to a gene: 3. In germline, CDR1 is MNHEY, CDR2 SMNVEV (reference sequence). The CDR3 extends over 15 amino acids. The CDR3 is CASSLSTGYNSPLHF. CDR3 coding DNA: TGTGCCAGCAGTTTGTCGACAGGGTATAATTCACCCCTCCACTTT.

The CDR3 here is CASSLTQAGTANTGELFF. In DNA, the CDR3 is TGTGCCAGCAGCTTAACCCAAGCCGGGACAGCCAACACCGGGGAGCTGTTTTTT. The J gene is TRBJ2-2, the V gene TRBV7-3; 7 positions agree with TRBD1. Trimming at V came to 0 bases and at J to 2 bases, leaving 9 bases not matched to a gene. The CDR3 totals 18 residues. Germline CDR1 and CDR2: SGHTA and FQGTGA.

This clone was counted only a few times. The chain links TRBV7-9 to TRBJ2-5; 9 bases map to TRBD2. The length of the CDR3 is 16 residues. Trimming removed 0 bases from V and 5 bases from J; junction bases left unmatched: 7. CDR1 is SEHNR and CDR2 is FQNEAQ in the germline V gene (reference sequence). This chain's CDR3 is CASSLALAGGQETQYF. DNA for the CDR3: TGTGCCAGCAGCTTAGCGCTCGCGGGGGGGCAGGAGACCCAGTACTTC. The full variable domain, completed using reference TRBV7-9 and TRBJ2-5, is DTGVSQNPRHKITKRGQNVTFRCDPISEHNRLYWYRQTLGQGPEFLTYFQNEAQLEKSRLLSDRFSAERPKGSFSTLEIQRTEQGDSAMYLCASSLALAGGQETQYFGPGTRLLVL.

The V and J genes are TRBV27 and TRBJ2-7; the D gene is possibly TRBD1 (6 bases). V lost 5 bases and J 3 bases, leaving 14 bases between the germline ends. CDR3 size: 14 residues. Germline-derived CDR1 and CDR2 are MNHEY and SMNVEV (reference sequence). As DNA, the CDR3 is TGTGCCAGCAGTCCGGGACACAGCAGCTACGAGCAGTACTTC. It translates to CASSPGHSSYEQYF.

This chain links TRBV15 with TRBJ2-7; possible D gene TRBD2, 5 bases. V shed 1 base and J shed 4 bases, with 14 bases lying between them. Germline V gene lookup returns CDR1 LNHNV and CDR2 YYDKDF (reference sequence). This CDR3 has 15 amino acids. The CDR3 protein is CATSRATGSGYEQYF. The CDR3 nucleotides read TGTGCCACCAGCAGAGCGACTGGGTCGGGGTACGAGCAGTACTTC.

This clone was counted a single time. The chain is built from TRBV18 and TRBJ2-1, with unresolved D. This CDR3 is built from 13 residues. Trimming left V 3 bases short and J 5 bases short, with 8 bases between. Germline V gene lookup returns CDR1 KGHSH and CDR2 LQKENI. Here the CDR3 reads CASSPVANNEQFF. CDR3 coding DNA: TGTGCCAGCTCACCGGTCGCGAACAATGAGCAGTTCTTC.

The rearrangement uses TRBV7-6 and TRBJ2-5, with D unclear. The CDR3 runs to 13 residues. Trimming removed 2 bases at V and 2 bases at J, with 6 bases between. Germline CDR1 and CDR2: SGHVS and FNYEAQ. The CDR3 nucleotides are TGTGCCAGCAGCTTATTGCGTCAAGAGACCCAGTACTTC. Encoded protein: CASSLLRQETQYF.

This clone was counted many times. This chain connects TRBV10-1 to TRBJ2-7; perhaps TRBD1 as D (6 bases). Germline V CDR1 and CDR2: WNHNN, SYGVQD (reference sequence). Between the trimmed V and J ends, which lost 6 bases and 5 bases, there was a span of 17 bases. This CDR3 region has 14 residues. The CDR3 sequence is CASSSGVTKDEQYF. The CDR3 nucleotides are TGCGCCAGCAGCTCAGGGGTAACCAAGGACGAGCAGTACTTC.

The chain joins TRBV3-1 (or the pseudogene TRBV3-2) to TRBJ1-1; 7 bases line up with TRBD1. V lost 4 bases to trimming and J lost 4 bases; unmatched junction nucleotides: 3. Germline CDR1 LGHDT, CDR2 YNNKEL (reference sequence). CDR3 size: 13 residues. CDR3 in DNA: TGTGCCAGCAGCCTACAGGGGACCACTGAAGCTTTCTTT. It translates to CASSLQGTTEAFF.

V is TRBV11-2 and J is TRBJ2-1; 11 bases are shared with TRBD2. Trimming at V came to 1 base and at J to 9 bases, leaving 11 bases not matched to a gene. CDR3 size: 17 residues. The germline CDR1 and CDR2 sequences are SGHAT and FQNNGV. The CDR3 DNA sequence: TGTGCCAGCAGCTTAGGGAGGTATAGCGGGGGGGCGGTTGAGCAGTTCTTC. Encoded protein: CASSLGRYSGGAVEQFF.

The table lists this clone with a count of one. The chain has TRBV5-1 and TRBJ1-6; no reliable D call. This CDR3 is built from 15 residues. Germline-derived CDR1 and CDR2 are SGHRS and YFSETQ. Trimming stripped 0 bases from V and 5 bases from J, with 9 bases between. CDR3 in amino acids: CASSLDSRNNSPLHF. The CDR3 nucleotides are TGCGCCAGCAGCTTGGATTCCAGGAATAATTCACCCCTCCACTTT.

This chain links TRBV21-1 with TRBJ2-6; the DNA was not compared with TRBD1, the D call given in the table. TRBV21-1 is a known pseudogene. The CDR3 has 19 residues. CDR3 sequence (DNA): TGTGCCAGCAGGGACCCGAGGGACAGGGAATTCCCTGGGGCCAACGTCCTGACTTTC. This translates into CASRDPRDREFPGANVLTF.

There are a few counts of this clone. The rearrangement links TRBV10-3 to TRBJ1-3; 8 nucleotides align to TRBD1. The CDR3 is 17 amino acids. In germline, CDR1 is ENHRY, CDR2 SYGVKD. Germline trimming cut 6 bases from V and 0 bases from J; bases unmatched to any gene: 10. The CDR3 DNA follows: TGTGCCATCAGGGAAGTGGGACAGGTTTTCTCTGGAAACACCATATATTTT. This encodes CAIREVGQVFSGNTIYF.

The V gene is TRBV28, the J gene TRBJ1-5; 9 nucleotides align to TRBD1. The length of the CDR3 is 15 residues. Germline assignment: CDR1 MDHEN and CDR2 SYDVKM. V lost 4 bases, J lost 8 bases, and 9 bases stayed unmatched. The CDR3 loop is CASSSGQGGWEPQHF. CDR3 in DNA: TGTGCCAGCAGTTCGGGACAGGGAGGTTGGGAGCCCCAGCATTTT.

The chain is built from TRBV14 and TRBJ2-7, with D perhaps TRBD1 (5 bases). This CDR3 spans 13 amino acids. Trimming took off 4 bases at V and 5 bases at J, with 12 bases between the two ends. Germline V lookup: CDR1 SGHDN, CDR2 FVKESK. The CDR3 nucleotides are TGTGCCAGCAGCCCGGACAACACCGACGAGCAGTACTTC. Protein product: CASSPDNTDEQYF.

This clone was seen once. The chain combines TRBV6-2 or TRBV6-3 with TRBJ2-1; TRBD2 matches at 7 bases. Germline values: CDR1 MNHEY, CDR2 SVGEGT. Losses at the gene ends were 0 bases for V and 7 bases for J; bases not matched to a gene: 6. The CDR3 extends over 15 amino acids. The CDR3 DNA follows: TGTGCCAGCAGTTACTCGGGGGGGGTGACGAATGAGCAGTTCTTC. Translated: CASSYSGGVTNEQFF.

The rearrangement uses TRBV4-3 and TRBJ2-2; 7 bases agree with TRBD1. Germline V CDR1 and CDR2: LGHNA, YSLEER. The CDR3 covers 14 residues. The junction had 2 bases not matched to a gene; V was cut back by 4 bases and J by 3 bases. In nucleotides, the CDR3 is TGCGCCAGCAGCCCCACAGGGGACACCGGGGAGCTGTTTTTT. Translation gives CASSPTGDTGELFF.

V usage is TRBV7-9 and J usage is TRBJ2-5; maybe TRBD2 (5 bases). The CDR3 is 15 residues long. The V gene's germline CDR1 is SEHNR and CDR2 FQNEAQ (reference sequence). The germline V and J ends were trimmed by 4 bases and 0 bases, with 12 bases remaining between them. CDR3 region: CASSSALGNQETQYF. The CDR3 DNA is TGTGCCAGCAGCTCAGCACTAGGGAACCAAGAGACCCAGTACTTC. The complete variable domain, with remaining parts taken from reference TRBV7-9 and TRBJ2-5, reads DTGVSQNPRHKITKRGQNVTFRCDPISEHNRLYWYRQTLGQGPEFLTYFQNEAQLEKSRLLSDRFSAERPKGSFSTLEIQRTEQGDSAMYLCASSSALGNQETQYFGPGTRLLVL.

The J gene is TRBJ1-1, the V gene TRBV18; 9 bases fit TRBD1. V was clipped by 2 bases and J by 2 bases; unmatched bases: 6. The CDR3 runs 16 residues. Germline V gene lookup returns CDR1 KGHSH and CDR2 LQKENI. Here the CDR3 DNA reads TGTGCCAGCTCACCATTACAGGGGGCTGGAAACACTGAAGCTTTCTTT. Translation gives CASSPLQGAGNTEAFF.

The gene calls are TRBV3-1 (or the pseudogene TRBV3-2) and TRBJ2-7, with a possible D match to TRBD2 (5 bases). From germline, CDR1 is LGHDT and CDR2 YNNKEL (reference sequence). Deletions cut 0 bases from V and 3 bases from J, with 9 bases between. The CDR3 is 14 residues long. The CDR3 DNA follows: TGTGCCAGCAGCCAAGACACAGCGGTCTACGAGCAGTACTTC. It encodes CASSQDTAVYEQYF.

The chain carries TRBV7-2 and TRBJ1-5, with 9 bases that match TRBD1. The CDR3 covers 16 residues. The germline gives CDR1 SGHTA, CDR2 FQGNSA. V shed 0 bases, J shed 7 bases, and the junction held 7 bases outside the gene matches. CDR3 in DNA: TGTGCCAGCAGCTTAGCGCAGAACAGGGGGCACCAGCCCCAGCATTTT. This encodes CASSLAQNRGHQPQHF.

The chain uses TRBV7-2 and TRBJ1-3; D is unresolved. V lost 4 bases, J lost 0 bases, and 13 bases lay in between. The CDR3 loop spans 16 amino acids. Looked up from germline, CDR1 is SGHTA and CDR2 is FQGNSA. The CDR3 DNA sequence: TGTGCCAGCAGCTACGATCCGCGGAACTCTGGAAACACCATATATTTT. This sequence encodes CASSYDPRNSGNTIYF.

The table lists this clone with a few counts. V is TRBV7-9 and J is TRBJ2-7; tentative D call: TRBD2 (5 bases). V lost 1 base and J 7 bases, leaving 11 bases between the germline ends. CDR1 is SEHNR, CDR2 FQNEAQ, per germline (reference sequence). This CDR3 has 13 residues. The CDR3 region is CASSLEGSGEQYF. The CDR3 nucleotides read TGTGCCAGCAGCTTAGAAGGTTCGGGAGAGCAGTACTTC.

This clone was detected once. The chain links TRBV13 to TRBJ2-5; a weak D match, TRBD1 (7 bases). The CDR3 sequence is 16 residues long. CDR1 is PRHDT, CDR2 FYEKMQ, per germline (reference sequence). With 5 bases removed from V and 1 base from J, the gap between germline ends came to 17 bases. The CDR3 DNA sequence: TGTGCCAGCAGCCCACGAGGAGGGGGCCTCCAAGAGACCCAGTACTTC. Protein sequence: CASSPRGGGLQETQYF.

The chain couples TRBV27 to TRBJ1-6; perhaps TRBD1 as D (6 bases). The CDR3 spans 15 residues. CDR1 is MNHEY, CDR2 SMNVEV, per germline (reference sequence). Trimming cost V 5 bases and J 9 bases, with 17 bases left between them. CDR3 region: CASSPPRTVGSPLHF. The CDR3 nucleotides read TGTGCCAGCAGTCCACCTCGGACAGTCGGTTCACCCCTCCACTTT.